A selection of T cell receptor beta chains follows, all from one sample in a study of blood T cell repertoires in COVID-19. Assay used: immunoSEQ multiplex PCR; TCRdb lists only in-frame clones, some missing. The sample carries 60,000 to 90,000 clones, around 72% recorded once. The sequencing input was peripheral blood. All receptors come from a human donor with acute or convalescent COVID-19. The donor label of this sample is uncertain. Both conserved end residues are part of each CDR3. Each record gives: D gene, V gene, clone size, J gene, CDR3 DNA, CDR3 protein. D genes are given only for firm matches. The size of a clone is reported for some rows only, either as once, few or many, or as a class for expanded clones.

D gene: TRBD1; V gene: TRBV5-1; clone size: -; J gene: TRBJ1-1; CDR3 DNA: TGCGCCAGCAGCGCCCGACAGGGGGTGAACACTGAAGCTTTCTTT; CDR3 protein: CASSARQGVNTEAFF
D gene: -; V gene: TRBV6-6; clone size: -; J gene: TRBJ2-7; CDR3 DNA: TGTGCCAGCAGTTCCCTTCGCTACGAGCAGTACTTC; CDR3 protein: CASSSLRYEQYF
D gene: TRBD1; V gene: TRBV5-1; clone size: -; J gene: TRBJ2-1; CDR3 DNA: TGCGCCAGCAGCCAGGGACAGGGGGATGGCAATGAGCAGTTCTTC; CDR3 protein: CASSQGQGDGNEQFF
D gene: TRBD1; V gene: TRBV10-1; clone size: -; J gene: TRBJ1-5; CDR3 DNA: TGCGCCAGCCAGGTTTCAACAGGGGGCACGAATCAGCCCCAGCATTTT; CDR3 protein: CASQVSTGGTNQPQHF
D gene: TRBD2; V gene: TRBV4-1; clone size: -; J gene: TRBJ2-5; CDR3 DNA: TGCGCCAGCAGCCGTTCGGAGCGGGGAAAAGAGACCCAGTACTTC; CDR3 protein: CASSRSERGKETQYF
D gene: TRBD1; V gene: TRBV10-1; clone size: -; J gene: TRBJ2-2; CDR3 DNA: TGCGCCAGCAACCAGGGGGCAGGTAACACCGGGGAGCTGTTTTTT; CDR3 protein: CASNQGAGNTGELFF
D gene: -; V gene: TRBV4-3; clone size: -; J gene: TRBJ2-5; CDR3 DNA: TGCGCCAGCAGCCAAGACAGGGGCGCAGCGGAGACCCAGTACTTC; CDR3 protein: CASSQDRGAAETQYF
D gene: TRBD1; V gene: TRBV6-6; clone size: once; J gene: TRBJ1-2; CDR3 DNA: TGTGCCAGCAGTTTAGGGACAGGGGGTGTCTATGGCTACACCTTC; CDR3 protein: CASSLGTGGVYGYTF
D gene: TRBD1; V gene: TRBV5-1; clone size: few; J gene: TRBJ1-1; CDR3 DNA: TGCGCCAGCAGCCCCGGACAGGGCTTTGAAGCTTTCTTT; CDR3 protein: CASSPGQGFEAFF
D gene: TRBD2; V gene: TRBV24-1; clone size: once; J gene: TRBJ2-3; CDR3 DNA: TGTGCCACCAGTGCTGGCGGGAGGACGACAGATACGCAGTATTTT; CDR3 protein: CATSAGGRTTDTQYF
D gene: -; V gene: TRBV7-2; clone size: -; J gene: TRBJ1-1; CDR3 DNA: TGTGCCAGCAGCTTATTGGGACAGAACACTGAAGCTTTCTTT; CDR3 protein: CASSLLGQNTEAFF
D gene: -; V gene: TRBV7-6; clone size: -; J gene: TRBJ1-4; CDR3 DNA: TGTGCCAGCAGCTTAAGAGGCGGGGGATTACTTAGGGATGAAAAACTGTTTTTT; CDR3 protein: CASSLRGGGLLRDEKLFF
D gene: -; V gene: TRBV10-3; clone size: -; J gene: TRBJ1-1; CDR3 DNA: TGTGCCATCAAGGCGACAGGTAAGATGAACACTGAAGCTTTCTTT; CDR3 protein: CAIKATGKMNTEAFF
D gene: -; V gene: TRBV5-4; clone size: -; J gene: TRBJ2-2; CDR3 DNA: TGTGCCAGCAGCACTGTGGGGCGAACCGGGGAGCTGTTTTTT; CDR3 protein: CASSTVGRTGELFF
D gene: TRBD1; V gene: TRBV10-2; clone size: -; J gene: TRBJ1-1; CDR3 DNA: TGCGCCAGCCAGGGGGCTGAAGCTTTCTTT; CDR3 protein: CASQGAEAFF
D gene: -; V gene: TRBV7-3; clone size: -; J gene: TRBJ2-3; CDR3 DNA: TGTGCCAGCAGCTTAGGAGGACCTAGCACAGATACGCAGTATTTT; CDR3 protein: CASSLGGPSTDTQYF
D gene: -; V gene: TRBV5-1; clone size: few; J gene: TRBJ2-2; CDR3 DNA: TGCGCCAGCAGCTTGAATTCGGGGACTCCCGGGGAGCTGTTTTTT; CDR3 protein: CASSLNSGTPGELFF
D gene: -; V gene: TRBV7-9; clone size: -; J gene: TRBJ2-1; CDR3 DNA: TGTGCCAGCAGCTTAGCGCGGGACCCCCCGGGTGAGCAGTTCTTC; CDR3 protein: CASSLARDPPGEQFF
D gene: TRBD1; V gene: TRBV12-3/TRBV12-4; clone size: -; J gene: TRBJ1-2; CDR3 DNA: TGTGCCAGCAGACCCAGGGGGCAGGGTGGCTACACCTTC; CDR3 protein: CASRPRGQGGYTF
D gene: TRBD1; V gene: TRBV7-8; clone size: few; J gene: TRBJ1-1; CDR3 DNA: TGTGCCAGCAGCTTTCGTCGGCAGGGACAGGGACAAAACACTGAAGCTTTCTTT; CDR3 protein: CASSFRRQGQGQNTEAFF
D gene: -; V gene: TRBV28; clone size: -; J gene: TRBJ1-6; CDR3 DNA: TGTGCCAGCAGTTTAGAGAATTCACCCCTCCACTTT; CDR3 protein: CASSLENSPLHF
D gene: TRBD2; V gene: TRBV3-1/TRBV3-2; clone size: once; J gene: TRBJ2-7; CDR3 DNA: TGTGCCAGCAGTTCTCGGACTAGCGGGACGAAAGCCTACGAGCAGTACTTC; CDR3 protein: CASSSRTSGTKAYEQYF
D gene: -; V gene: TRBV3-1/TRBV3-2; clone size: -; J gene: TRBJ1-3; CDR3 DNA: TGTGCCAGCAGCCCCCAACGATGGAACCTCGGGAACACCATATATTTT; CDR3 protein: CASSPQRWNLGNTIYF
D gene: TRBD1; V gene: TRBV7-2; clone size: -; J gene: TRBJ1-5; CDR3 DNA: TGTGCCAGCAGCGGGGGACAGGGAGGGAGCAATCAGCCCCAGCATTTT; CDR3 protein: CASSGGQGGSNQPQHF
D gene: TRBD1; V gene: TRBV6-4; clone size: -; J gene: TRBJ1-1; CDR3 DNA: TGTGCCAGCAGTGAGGGACAGGGACTTGAAGCTTTCTTT; CDR3 protein: CASSEGQGLEAFF
D gene: TRBD1; V gene: TRBV28; clone size: -; J gene: TRBJ2-5; CDR3 DNA: TGTGCCAGTGGCCGAGACAGGGGAGAGACCCAGTACTTC; CDR3 protein: CASGRDRGETQYF
D gene: TRBD1; V gene: TRBV5-1; clone size: -; J gene: TRBJ1-5; CDR3 DNA: TGCGCCAGCAGCCACGGGACAGGAGATCAGCCCCAGCATTTT; CDR3 protein: CASSHGTGDQPQHF
D gene: TRBD1; V gene: TRBV7-2; clone size: -; J gene: TRBJ1-4; CDR3 DNA: TGTGCCAGCAGCAGGGGACAGGATGAAAAACTGTTTTTT; CDR3 protein: CASSRGQDEKLFF
D gene: -; V gene: TRBV28; clone size: -; J gene: TRBJ2-2; CDR3 DNA: TGTGCCAGCAGGCAAGACGGGGGCGGGGAGCTGTTTTTT; CDR3 protein: CASRQDGGGELFF
D gene: TRBD2; V gene: TRBV9; clone size: once; J gene: TRBJ2-7; CDR3 DNA: TGTGCCAGCAGCGTAGGACTAGCGGGAGGGCCAAACGAGCAGTACTTC; CDR3 protein: CASSVGLAGGPNEQYF
D gene: -; V gene: TRBV7-2; clone size: medium-sized; J gene: TRBJ2-3; CDR3 DNA: TGTGCCAGCAGCGCACAGGGTGGAGCAGATACGCAGTATTTT; CDR3 protein: CASSAQGGADTQYF
D gene: TRBD1; V gene: TRBV6-6; clone size: once; J gene: TRBJ2-6; CDR3 DNA: TGTGCCAGCAGCCCCCCGGACAGGGCTGGGGCCAACGTCCTGACTTTC; CDR3 protein: CASSPPDRAGANVLTF
D gene: TRBD1; V gene: TRBV5-8; clone size: -; J gene: TRBJ2-7; CDR3 DNA: TGTGCCAGCAGCCCCGGGACAGGGGTCCACGAGCAGTACTTC; CDR3 protein: CASSPGTGVHEQYF
D gene: -; V gene: TRBV7-9; clone size: -; J gene: TRBJ1-4; CDR3 DNA: TGTGCCAGCAGCTGGGGCATTACAGGTCGGAATGAAAAACTGTTTTTT; CDR3 protein: CASSWGITGRNEKLFF
D gene: -; V gene: TRBV4-1; clone size: -; J gene: TRBJ2-3; CDR3 DNA: TGCGCCACCGCAGTACCTAAGGGGCCCACCCGACCGGATACGCAGTATTTT; CDR3 protein: CATAVPKGPTRPDTQYF
D gene: -; V gene: TRBV2; clone size: few; J gene: TRBJ2-3; CDR3 DNA: TGTGCCAGCAGCCGGGAGTTGGCAGATACGCAGTATTTT; CDR3 protein: CASSRELADTQYF
D gene: -; V gene: TRBV10-3; clone size: -; J gene: TRBJ1-4; CDR3 DNA: TGTGCCACCGGGGGGAGGGCCCCCGAGGGTGAAAAACTGTTTTTT; CDR3 protein: CATGGRAPEGEKLFF
D gene: -; V gene: TRBV2; clone size: -; J gene: TRBJ1-4; CDR3 DNA: TGTGCCAGCAGAAACAGGGTAGACAATGAAAAACTGTTTTTT; CDR3 protein: CASRNRVDNEKLFF
D gene: TRBD1; V gene: TRBV6-5; clone size: once; J gene: TRBJ1-1; CDR3 DNA: TGTGCCAGCACACTAACAGGGGGTAACACTGAAGCTTTCTTT; CDR3 protein: CASTLTGGNTEAFF
D gene: -; V gene: TRBV11-3; clone size: many; J gene: TRBJ2-2; CDR3 DNA: TGTGCCAGCAGCTCGCTTCGCGGGTCGGCCACCGGGGAGCTGTTTTTT; CDR3 protein: CASSSLRGSATGELFF
D gene: TRBD2; V gene: TRBV11-2; clone size: -; J gene: TRBJ2-7; CDR3 DNA: TGTGCCAGCAGCCGGACTAGCGGGAGGGCCAGAACCTACGAGCAGTACTTC; CDR3 protein: CASSRTSGRARTYEQYF
D gene: -; V gene: TRBV18; clone size: -; J gene: TRBJ1-1; CDR3 DNA: TGTGCCAGCTCACCACCTATAACCAGCGTGAACACTGAAGCTTTCTTT; CDR3 protein: CASSPPITSVNTEAFF
D gene: TRBD2; V gene: TRBV5-1; clone size: -; J gene: TRBJ2-1; CDR3 DNA: TGCGCCAGCAGCATGGTCCTAGCGGGGGGGAATGAGCAGTTCTTC; CDR3 protein: CASSMVLAGGNEQFF
D gene: TRBD1; V gene: TRBV7-3; clone size: few; J gene: TRBJ1-6; CDR3 DNA: TGTGCCAGCAGCTACGGGACAGACCTAAATTCACCCCTCCACTTT; CDR3 protein: CASSYGTDLNSPLHF
D gene: -; V gene: TRBV19; clone size: -; J gene: TRBJ1-5; CDR3 DNA: TGTGCCAGTAGTTGGGATATGGGGGGGACGGTAAATCAGCCCCAGCATTTT; CDR3 protein: CASSWDMGGTVNQPQHF
D gene: -; V gene: TRBV7-8; clone size: -; J gene: TRBJ1-1; CDR3 DNA: TGTGCCAGCAGCTCAGGAGGGTGGAACACTGAAGCTTTCTTT; CDR3 protein: CASSSGGWNTEAFF
D gene: TRBD1; V gene: TRBV28; clone size: -; J gene: TRBJ2-5; CDR3 DNA: TGTGCCAGCAGTTCTACCGGGACAGGGAGACAAGAGACCCAGTACTTC; CDR3 protein: CASSSTGTGRQETQYF
D gene: -; V gene: TRBV18; clone size: -; J gene: TRBJ2-3; CDR3 DNA: TGTGCCAGCTCACAGAAAATAGCTAGCACAGATACGCAGTATTTT; CDR3 protein: CASSQKIASTDTQYF
D gene: -; V gene: TRBV7-2; clone size: -; J gene: TRBJ2-7; CDR3 DNA: TGTGCCAGCAGCTTAGGGCTAGCTACCTACGAGCAGTACTTC; CDR3 protein: CASSLGLATYEQYF
D gene: -; V gene: TRBV5-1; clone size: -; J gene: TRBJ1-1; CDR3 DNA: TGCGCCAGCAGCTTGGGGCGAGGGAACACTGAAGCTTTCTTT; CDR3 protein: CASSLGRGNTEAFF
D gene: TRBD2; V gene: TRBV2; clone size: -; J gene: TRBJ2-1; CDR3 DNA: TGTGCCAGCAGTGAACTCGCGGGGGTCCACAATGAGCAGTTCTTC; CDR3 protein: CASSELAGVHNEQFF
D gene: -; V gene: TRBV12-3/TRBV12-4; clone size: -; J gene: TRBJ2-4; CDR3 DNA: TGTGCCAGCAGTTTGTCTGACATTCAGTACTTC; CDR3 protein: CASSLSDIQYF
D gene: TRBD1; V gene: TRBV28; clone size: once; J gene: TRBJ1-2; CDR3 DNA: TGTGCCAGCGGGGGACAGGGCCCTAACTATGGCTACACCTTC; CDR3 protein: CASGGQGPNYGYTF